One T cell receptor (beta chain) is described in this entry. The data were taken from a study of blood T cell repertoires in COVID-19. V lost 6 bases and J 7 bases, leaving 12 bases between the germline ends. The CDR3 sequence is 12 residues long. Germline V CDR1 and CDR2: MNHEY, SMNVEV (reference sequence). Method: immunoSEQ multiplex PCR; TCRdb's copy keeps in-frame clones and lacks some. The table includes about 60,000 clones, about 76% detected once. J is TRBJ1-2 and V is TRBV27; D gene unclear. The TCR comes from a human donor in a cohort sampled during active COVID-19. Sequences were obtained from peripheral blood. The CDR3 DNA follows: TGTGCCAGCAGGGGTGCGGTTGGTGGCTACACCTTC. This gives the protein CASRGAVGGYTF.